This entry is about one T cell receptor beta chain. The clone's antigen remains unknown. The record has no base qualities; no much larger clone is one base away. Samples from volunteer blood donors who had recovered from COVID-19 were contributed by a second Seattle source. The collaborating institutions used their own protocols to collect whole blood in K2EDTA tubes. For TCRbeta analysis, collaborators shipped samples as frozen whole blood, isolated PBMCs, or DNA extracted from either of those sample types. The sample is drawn from a study of blood T cell repertoires in COVID-19 (dated by TCRdb to the early 2020s). Study-level background: Collaborator samples came from the United States, Italy and Spain and covered acute and convalescent phases of COVID-19. The prospective study material was composed of cDNA or gDNA derived from T cells, B-cell-depleted T cells, or PBMCs. Subjects who had been exposed to COVID-19, were actively infected with it, or had recovered from it provided the deeply sampled blood TCRbeta repertoires that made up the dataset. The samples were drawn from the first 160 participants of the ongoing ImmuneRACE study and from over a thousand subjects provided by 6 global collaborators. Where available, HLA class I and class II types were obtained from metadata supplied by the sample provider rather than from assay-based typing. The sample metadata nearly always contained a de-identified subject ID, COVID-19 status, age in years and sex. The repertoires were released in a freely available public database meant as a resource for research on the immune response to SARS-CoV-2. The investigation overall reported the following: How much clinical and demographic metadata was included differed by source and by participant, and the metadata was provided uncurated.

The immunoSEQ Assay, a bias-controlled multiplex PCR, was used to amplify TCRbeta CDR3 regions from genomic DNA. The study's processing was this. The number of nucleated cells in each sample was estimated by amplification of reference gene primers within the assay. To quantify the absolute abundance of each unique TCRbeta CDR3 rearrangement, sequence reads were collapsed and filtered. For each sample, productive Simpson clonality was calculated as the square root of Simpson's diversity index across productive rearrangements. This is the immuneACCESS table as TCRdb keeps it, with only in-frame sequences that have V and J called. A part of the clones is gone; compared with another copy, unresolved V genes explain less than half, and the rest is unexplained. V and J calls and clone size follow that table, whereas D and trimming were derived from the DNA. Within this sample are about 170,000 clones, with more than 70% of them counted one time only. The ten largest make up around a fifth of the sample.

The TCR comes from a woman in her 70s who had recovered from COVID-19. Sequencing input: peripheral blood.

The bases read TGTGCCAGCTCACCAGGGCTTAAGAGCTACAATGAGCAGTTCTTC. Translated, this gives CASSPGLKSYNEQFF. The sequence joins TRBV18 to TRBJ2-1, with the D gene not clear enough to name. Trimming costs V 2 bases and J 3 bases, and their ends lie 11 bases apart. CDR1 KGHSH and CDR2 LQKENI are derived from the germline V gene. From cysteine to phenylalanine, the CDR3 is 15 amino acids long. The only DNA kept is the CDR3, 45 bases in frame from the first base.